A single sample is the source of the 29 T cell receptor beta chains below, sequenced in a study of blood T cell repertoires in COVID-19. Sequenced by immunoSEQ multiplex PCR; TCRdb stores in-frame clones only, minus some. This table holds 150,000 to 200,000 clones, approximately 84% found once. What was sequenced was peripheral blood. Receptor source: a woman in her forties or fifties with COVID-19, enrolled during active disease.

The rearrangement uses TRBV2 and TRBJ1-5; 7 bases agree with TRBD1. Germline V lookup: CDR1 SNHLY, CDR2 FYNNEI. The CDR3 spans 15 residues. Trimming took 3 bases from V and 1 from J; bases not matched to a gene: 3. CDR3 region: CASSDRGVSNQPQHF. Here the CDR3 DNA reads TGTGCCAGCAGTGACAGGGGGGTCAGCAATCAGCCCCAGCATTTT.

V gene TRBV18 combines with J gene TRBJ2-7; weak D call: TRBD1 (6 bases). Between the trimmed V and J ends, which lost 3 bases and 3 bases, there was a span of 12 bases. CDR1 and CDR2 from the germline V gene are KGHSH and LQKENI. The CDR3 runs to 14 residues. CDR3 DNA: TGTGCCAGCTCACCCGGGACAAACAACTACGAGCAGTACTTC. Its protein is CASSPGTNNYEQYF.

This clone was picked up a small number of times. The CDR3 DNA is TGTGCCAGCAGTTATGGACCCGGGACAGGGGTCTACGAGCAGTACTTC. Protein sequence: CASSYGPGTGVYEQYF. V usage is TRBV6-5 and J usage is TRBJ2-7, with 10 bases matching TRBD1. The CDR3 has 16 residues. The J segment lost 3 bases and the V segment lost 3 bases, leaving 8 bases of the junction unmatched. Germline CDR1 and CDR2: MNHEY and SVGAGI.

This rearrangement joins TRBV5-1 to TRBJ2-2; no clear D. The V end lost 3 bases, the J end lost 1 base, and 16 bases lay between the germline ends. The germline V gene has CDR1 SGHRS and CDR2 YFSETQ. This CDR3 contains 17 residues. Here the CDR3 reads CASSSSSARMNTGELFF. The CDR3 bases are TGCGCCAGCAGCTCATCATCGGCCAGGATGAACACCGGGGAGCTGTTTTTT.

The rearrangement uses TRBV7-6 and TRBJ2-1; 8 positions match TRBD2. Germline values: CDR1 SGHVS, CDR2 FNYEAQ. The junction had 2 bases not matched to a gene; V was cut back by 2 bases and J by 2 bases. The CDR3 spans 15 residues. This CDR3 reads CASSLSGGAYNEQFF. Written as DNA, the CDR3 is TGTGCCAGCAGCTTATCCGGGGGGGCCTACAATGAGCAGTTCTTC. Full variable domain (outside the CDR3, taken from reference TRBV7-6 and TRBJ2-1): GAGVSQSPRYKVTKRGQDVALRCDPISGHVSLYWYRQALGQGPEFLTYFNYEAQQDKSGLPNDRFSAERPEGSISTLTIQRTEQRDSAMYRCASSLSGGAYNEQFFGPGTRLTVL.

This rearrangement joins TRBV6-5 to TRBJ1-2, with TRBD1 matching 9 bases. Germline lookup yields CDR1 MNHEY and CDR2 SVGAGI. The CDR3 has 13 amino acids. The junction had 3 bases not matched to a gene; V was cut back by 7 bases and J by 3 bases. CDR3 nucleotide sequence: TGTGCCAGCACCGGGGACAGGGACTATGGCTACACCTTC. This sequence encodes CASTGDRDYGYTF.

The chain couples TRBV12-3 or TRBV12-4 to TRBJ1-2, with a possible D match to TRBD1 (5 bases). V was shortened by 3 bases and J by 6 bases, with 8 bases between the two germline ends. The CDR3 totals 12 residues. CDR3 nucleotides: TGTGCCAGCAGTTTCTCAGGGAATGGCTACACCTTC. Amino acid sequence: CASSFSGNGYTF.

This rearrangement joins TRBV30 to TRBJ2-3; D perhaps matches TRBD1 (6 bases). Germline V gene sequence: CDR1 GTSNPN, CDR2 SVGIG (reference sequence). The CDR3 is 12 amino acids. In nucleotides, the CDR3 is TGTGCTCTTGACAGGAGCACAGATACGCAGTATTTT. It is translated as CALDRSTDTQYF. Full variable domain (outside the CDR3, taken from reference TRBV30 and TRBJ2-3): SQTIHQWPATLVQPVGSPLSLECTVEGTSNPNLYWYRQAAGRGLQLLFYSVGIGQISSEVPQNLSASRPQDRQFILSSKKLLLSDSGFYLCALDRSTDTQYFGPGTRLTVL.

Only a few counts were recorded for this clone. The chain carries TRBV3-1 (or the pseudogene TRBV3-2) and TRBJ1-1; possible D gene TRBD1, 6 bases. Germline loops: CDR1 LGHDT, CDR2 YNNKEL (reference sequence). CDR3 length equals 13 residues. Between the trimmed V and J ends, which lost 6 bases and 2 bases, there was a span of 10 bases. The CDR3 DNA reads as TGTGCCAGCAGTCCACAGGGTAACACTGAAGCTTTCTTT. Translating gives CASSPQGNTEAFF.

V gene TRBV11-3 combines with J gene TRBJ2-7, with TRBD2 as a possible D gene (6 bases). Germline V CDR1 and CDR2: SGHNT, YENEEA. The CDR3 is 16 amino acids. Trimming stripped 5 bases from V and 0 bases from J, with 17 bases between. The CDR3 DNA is TGTGCCAGCAGCCCGCGGGGCAGTTCCTACTCCTACGAGCAGTACTTC. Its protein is CASSPRGSSYSYEQYF.

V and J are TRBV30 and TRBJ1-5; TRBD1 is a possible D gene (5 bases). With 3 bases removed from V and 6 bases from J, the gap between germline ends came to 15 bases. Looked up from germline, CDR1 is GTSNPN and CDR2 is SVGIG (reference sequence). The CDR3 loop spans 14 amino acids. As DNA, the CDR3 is TGTGCCTGGAGCTTGGGGGGGGGAAGTCAGCCCCAGCATTTT. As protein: CAWSLGGGSQPQHF.

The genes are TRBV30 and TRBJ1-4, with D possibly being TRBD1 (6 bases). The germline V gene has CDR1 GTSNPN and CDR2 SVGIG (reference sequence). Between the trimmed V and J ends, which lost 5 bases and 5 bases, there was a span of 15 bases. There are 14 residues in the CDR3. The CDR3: CAWEGGRRNEKLFF. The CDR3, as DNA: TGTGCCTGGGAAGGGGGACGGCGAAATGAAAAACTGTTTTTT. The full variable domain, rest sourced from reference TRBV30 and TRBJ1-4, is SQTIHQWPATLVQPVGSPLSLECTVEGTSNPNLYWYRQAAGRGLQLLFYSVGIGQISSEVPQNLSASRPQDRQFILSSKKLLLSDSGFYLCAWEGGRRNEKLFFGSGTQLSVL.

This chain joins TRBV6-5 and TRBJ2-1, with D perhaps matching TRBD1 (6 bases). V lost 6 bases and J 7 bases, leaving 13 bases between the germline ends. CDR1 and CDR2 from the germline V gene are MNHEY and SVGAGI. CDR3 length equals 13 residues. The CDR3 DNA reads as TGTGCCAGCAGCACCTCAGGGGCGAATGAGCAGTTCTTC. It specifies CASSTSGANEQFF.

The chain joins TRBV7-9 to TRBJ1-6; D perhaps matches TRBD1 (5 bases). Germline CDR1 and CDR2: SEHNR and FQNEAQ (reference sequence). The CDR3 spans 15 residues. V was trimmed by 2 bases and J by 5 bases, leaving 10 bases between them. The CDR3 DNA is TGTGCCAGCAGCTTACGAGCCAGGGATAATTCACCCCTCCACTTT. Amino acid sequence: CASSLRARDNSPLHF.

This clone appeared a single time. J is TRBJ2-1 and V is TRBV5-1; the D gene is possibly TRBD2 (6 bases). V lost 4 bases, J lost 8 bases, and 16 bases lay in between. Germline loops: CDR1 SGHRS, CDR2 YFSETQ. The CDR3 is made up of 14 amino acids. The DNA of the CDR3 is TGCGCCAGCAGCCGGGACTGGGGTGTCGATGAGCAGTTCTTC. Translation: CASSRDWGVDEQFF.

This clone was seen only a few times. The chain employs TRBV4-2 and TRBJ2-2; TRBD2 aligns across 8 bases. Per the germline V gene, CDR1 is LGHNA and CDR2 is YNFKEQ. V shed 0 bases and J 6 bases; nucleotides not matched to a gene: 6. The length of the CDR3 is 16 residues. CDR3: CASSQDSGGTPGELFF. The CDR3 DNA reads TGTGCCAGCAGCCAAGACTCGGGGGGGACCCCCGGGGAGCTGTTTTTT.

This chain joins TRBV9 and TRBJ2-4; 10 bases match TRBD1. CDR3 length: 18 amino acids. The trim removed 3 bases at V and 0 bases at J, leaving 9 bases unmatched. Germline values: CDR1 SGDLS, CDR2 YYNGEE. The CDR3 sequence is CASSAGQGESLAKNIQYF. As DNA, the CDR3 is TGTGCCAGCAGCGCTGGACAGGGGGAGTCCCTAGCCAAAAACATTCAGTACTTC.

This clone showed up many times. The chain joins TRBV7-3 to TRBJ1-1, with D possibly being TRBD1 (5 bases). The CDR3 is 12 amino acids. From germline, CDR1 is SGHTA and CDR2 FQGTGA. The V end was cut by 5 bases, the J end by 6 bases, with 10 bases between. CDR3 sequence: CASSPGGAEAFF. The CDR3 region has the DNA TGTGCCAGCAGCCCCGGAGGGGCTGAAGCTTTCTTT.

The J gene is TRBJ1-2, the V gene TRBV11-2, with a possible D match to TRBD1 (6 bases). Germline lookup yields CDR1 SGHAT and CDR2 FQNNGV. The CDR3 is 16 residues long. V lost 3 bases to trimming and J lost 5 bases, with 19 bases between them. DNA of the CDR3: TGTGCCAGCAGCTTCCAACATGGGTTGGGGGCATATGGCTACACCTTC. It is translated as CASSFQHGLGAYGYTF.

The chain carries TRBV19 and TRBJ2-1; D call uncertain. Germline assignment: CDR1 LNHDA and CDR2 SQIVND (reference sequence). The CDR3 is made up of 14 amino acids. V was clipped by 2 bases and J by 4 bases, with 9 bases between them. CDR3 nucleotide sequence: TGTGCCAGTAGTATAAACCCAGTTTACAATGAGCAGTTCTTC. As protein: CASSINPVYNEQFF. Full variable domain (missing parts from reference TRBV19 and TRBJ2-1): DGGITQSPKYLFRKEGQNVTLSCEQNLNHDAMYWYRQDPGQGLRLIYYSQIVNDFQKGDIAEGYSVSREKKESFPLTVTSAQKNPTAFYLCASSINPVYNEQFFGPGTRLTVL.

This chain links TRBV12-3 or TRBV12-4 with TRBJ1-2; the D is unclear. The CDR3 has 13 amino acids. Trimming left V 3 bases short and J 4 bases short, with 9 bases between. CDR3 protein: CASSLGRSYGYTF. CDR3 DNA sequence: TGTGCCAGCAGTTTGGGCAGATCCTATGGCTACACCTTC.

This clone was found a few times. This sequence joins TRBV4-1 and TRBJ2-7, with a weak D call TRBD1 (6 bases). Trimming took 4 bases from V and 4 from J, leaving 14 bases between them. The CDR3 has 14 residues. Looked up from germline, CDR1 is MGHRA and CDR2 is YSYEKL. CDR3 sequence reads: CASSPGTNPYEQYF. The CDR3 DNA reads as TGCGCCAGCAGCCCCGGGACAAACCCTTACGAGCAGTACTTC.

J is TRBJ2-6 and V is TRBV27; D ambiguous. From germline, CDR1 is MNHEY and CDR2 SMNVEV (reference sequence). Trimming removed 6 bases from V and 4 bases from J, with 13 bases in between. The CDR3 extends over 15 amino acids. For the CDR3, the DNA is TGTGCCAGCAGATCGACTCCTCAGGGGGCCAACGTCCTGACTTTC. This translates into CASRSTPQGANVLTF.

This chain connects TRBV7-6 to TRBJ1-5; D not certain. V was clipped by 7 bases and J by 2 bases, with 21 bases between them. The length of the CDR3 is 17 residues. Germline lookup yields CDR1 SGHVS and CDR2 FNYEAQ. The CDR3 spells CASTPCREGACNQPQHF. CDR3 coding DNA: TGTGCCAGCACCCCCTGCCGTGAGGGCGCGTGCAATCAGCCCCAGCATTTT.

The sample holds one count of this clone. The CDR3 here is CASSPPVAGLGEQFF. In nucleotides, the CDR3 is TGTGCCAGCAGCCCACCTGTAGCGGGTTTGGGAGAGCAGTTCTTC. The gene calls are TRBV5-4 and TRBJ2-1, with 7 nucleotides matching TRBD2. The CDR3 has 15 amino acids. Trimming cost V 4 bases and J 10 bases; bases outside gene matches: 14. Germline values: CDR1 SGHNT, CDR2 YYREEE (reference sequence). Together with reference TRBV5-4 and TRBJ2-1, the CDR3 gives the full variable domain: ETGVTQSPTHLIKTRGQQVTLRCSSQSGHNTVSWYQQALGQGPQFIFQYYREEENGRGNFPPRFSGLQFPNYSSELNVNALELDDSALYLCASSPPVAGLGEQFFGPGTRLTVL.

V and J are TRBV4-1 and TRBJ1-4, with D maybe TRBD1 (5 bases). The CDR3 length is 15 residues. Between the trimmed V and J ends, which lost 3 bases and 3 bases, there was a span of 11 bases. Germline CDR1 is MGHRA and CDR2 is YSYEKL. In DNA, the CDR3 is TGCGCCAGCAGCCAGGCCGACAGCTCTAATGAAAAACTGTTTTTT. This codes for CASSQADSSNEKLFF.

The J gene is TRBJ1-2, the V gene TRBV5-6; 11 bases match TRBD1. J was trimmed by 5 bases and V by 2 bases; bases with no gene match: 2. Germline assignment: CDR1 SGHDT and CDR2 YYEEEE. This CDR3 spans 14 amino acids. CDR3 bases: TGTGCCAGCAGCTTCGGACAGGGGGCTTATGGCTACACCTTC. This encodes CASSFGQGAYGYTF.

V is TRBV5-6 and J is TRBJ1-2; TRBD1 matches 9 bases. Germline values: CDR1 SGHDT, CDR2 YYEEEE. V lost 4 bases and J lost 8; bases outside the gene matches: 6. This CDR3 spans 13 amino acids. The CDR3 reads CASSTDTGGGYTF. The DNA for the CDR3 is TGTGCCAGCAGCACCGATACAGGGGGCGGCTACACCTTC.

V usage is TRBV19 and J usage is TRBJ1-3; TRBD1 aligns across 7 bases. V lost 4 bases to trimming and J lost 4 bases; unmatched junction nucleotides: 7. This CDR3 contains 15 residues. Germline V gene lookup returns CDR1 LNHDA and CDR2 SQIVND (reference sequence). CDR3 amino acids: CASSTVPTGGNTIYF. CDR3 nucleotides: TGTGCCAGTAGTACCGTCCCGACAGGGGGAAACACCATATATTTT.